This TCR beta chain appears in the sequencing data of a study of memory CD4+ T cells and cytomegalovirus serostatus. Study results and limitations: Median bootstrapped AUC for CMV status was about 0.95 originally, around 0.91 US-trained.

On this clone: Its target is not known. The junction does not match germline at one end; this may be a read error.

Authors' methods: After removing out-of-frame reads, 2,204,828 distinct TCRbeta sequences remained. The method was immunoSEQ multiplex PCR; TCRdb's version includes in-frame clones alone and lacks a portion of them. V, J and clone size are those of that table, while D and trimming were read from the DNA. Of some 46,000 clones listed, under 85% were seen once; the top ten hold roughly 0.6%. This CDR3 contains 15 residues. Germline CDR1 is SSHAT and CDR2 is FNYEAQ (reference sequence). Single viable CD3+CD4+CD8-CD45RO+ cells were sorted as the memory CD4+ T cells. Positive selection with CD4 microbeads enriched total CD4+ T cells.

The sequence came from an adult in good health and CMV-seronegative. The genes are TRBV7-7 and TRBJ2-5; D possibly corresponds to TRBD2 (5 bases). Sequenced sample: memory CD4+ T cells from blood. The CDR3 DNA reads TGTGCTAGCAGCTTAGATGACCGCTCACGGGGGACCCAGTACTTC. It encodes CASSLDDRSRGTQYF.